Given below is one TCR beta chain in context. This sample stems from a study of shared clonotypes between healthy human individuals. Repertoires were generated with immunoSEQ multiplex PCR, while TCRdb's copy carries only in-frame clones and drops some. Of 2 million to 2.5 million clones in the sample, over 85% were seen once. CDR3 length: 13 amino acids. Germline loops: CDR1 MNHEY, CDR2 SMNVEV (reference sequence). V lost 5 bases, J lost 5 bases, and 13 bases lay in between. This chain uses TRBV27 with TRBJ2-7; maybe TRBD1 (6 bases). Material: naive CD4+ T cells sorted from blood. The subset: CD45RA+ positively selected. This TCR was sampled from a man aged 18 to 29 in good health. The CDR3 sequence is CASSITWGHEQYF. In DNA form, the CDR3 reads TGTGCCAGCAGTATTACATGGGGGCACGAGCAGTACTTC.